The 14 T cell receptor beta chains given below trace back to one sample, sequenced in a study of T cells after yellow fever vaccination. TCRdb fed the 5' RACE reads into MiXCR, producing one record per CDR3 protein. The sample carries about 630,000 distinct CDR3 sequences, roughly an eighth recorded once. The sequenced sample was PBMCs, obtained on the day of the yellow fever booster vaccination. All receptors derive from a man in his thirties or forties who received the YFV17D yellow fever vaccine.

At least ten counts were recorded for this clonotype. The CDR3 region has the DNA TGTGCCAGCAGCTCCCCGATCCTCAAGGACAATGAGCAGTTCTTC. Amino acid sequence: CASSSPILKDNEQFF. The chain employs TRBV7-2 and TRBJ2-1; D is undetermined. Germline V gives CDR1 SGHTA, CDR2 FQGNSA. Deletions cut 4 bases from V and 5 bases from J, with 15 bases between. The CDR3 totals 15 residues.

This clonotype has only a few counts. V is TRBV29-1 and J is TRBJ1-2, with TRBD1 identical over 8 bases. Germline V gives CDR1 SQVTM, CDR2 ANQGSEA. With 3 bases clipped from V and 7 bases from J, the junction kept 7 bases outside the gene matches. This CDR3 contains 13 residues. CDR3 coding DNA: TGCAGCGTTGAGGGCCAGGGGGCTAGTGGCTACACCTTC. This translates into CSVEGQGASGYTF.

The genes are TRBV5-1 and TRBJ1-1; D uncertain. V gave up 3 bases and J gave up 1 base, with 13 bases separating them. This CDR3 has 15 amino acids. Per germline, CDR1 SGHRS and CDR2 YFSETQ. The CDR3 is CASSSYAATNTEAFF. The DNA of the CDR3 is TGCGCCAGCAGCTCTTACGCGGCGACGAACACTGAAGCTTTCTTT.

In its sample, this clonotype was seen a few times. The chain recombines TRBV12-5 with TRBJ2-2; TRBD1 matches 8 bases. Unmatched junction bases numbered 8, after V lost 7 bases and J lost 7 bases. Germline-derived CDR1 and CDR2 are LGHNT and FRNRAP. CDR3 length: 14 residues. The CDR3 protein is CASATDRADGELFF. The CDR3 DNA reads as TGTGCTAGTGCCACGGACAGGGCGGACGGGGAGCTGTTTTTT. The complete variable domain, with remaining parts taken from reference TRBV12-5 and TRBJ2-2, reads DARVTQTPRHKVTEMGQEVTMRCQPILGHNTVFWYRQTMMQGLELLAYFRNRAPLDDSGMPKDRFSAEMPDATLATLKIQPSEPRDSAVYFCASATDRADGELFFGEGSRLTVL.

This clonotype was counted ten times or more. The rearrangement joins TRBV12-3 or TRBV12-4 to TRBJ2-7; D is ambiguous. Trimming stripped 0 bases from V and 2 bases from J, with 11 bases between. This CDR3 is built from 15 residues. In nucleotides, the CDR3 is TGTGCCAGCAGTTTAGCGCCTCAGCCACCCTACGAGCAGTACTTC. Amino acids: CASSLAPQPPYEQYF.

In its sample, this clonotype was seen many times. This sequence joins TRBV6-2 or TRBV6-3 and TRBJ2-2; a possible D gene is TRBD1 (6 bases). The germline CDR1 and CDR2 sequences are MNHEY and SVGEGT. V was trimmed by 8 bases and J by 2 bases, leaving 12 bases between them. The CDR3 is 14 amino acids. The CDR3 sequence: CASYLGGNTGELFF. The CDR3, as DNA: TGTGCCAGCTACTTAGGGGGAAACACCGGGGAGCTGTTTTTT.

This clonotype was observed a few times. J is TRBJ2-5 and V is TRBV20-1, with 13 bases identical to TRBD2. Germline CDR1 DFQATT, CDR2 SNEGSKA (reference sequence). The V gene end was trimmed by 6 bases and the J gene end by 5 bases; junction bases not matched to a gene: 12. CDR3 length: 16 amino acids. CDR3 sequence reads: CSALGTSGILLETQYF. The CDR3, as DNA: TGCAGTGCCCTCGGGACTAGCGGGATTTTGTTGGAGACCCAGTACTTC.

This clonotype was observed a few times. V is TRBV12-3 or TRBV12-4 and J is TRBJ2-2; 9 nucleotides match TRBD2. V gave up 3 bases and J gave up 6 bases; unmatched junction bases: 11. CDR3 length: 17 amino acids. The CDR3 DNA reads as TGTGCCAGCAGTTTCCCCTGGAGCGGGAGGCCGGCCGGGGAGCTGTTTTTT. Translation gives CASSFPWSGRPAGELFF.

About this clonotype: Relative to the germline gene, one junction end is altered; a read error may explain this. The genes are TRBV5-1 and TRBJ1-1, with 8 bases aligning to TRBD1. The V gene's germline CDR1 is SGHRS and CDR2 YFSETQ. This CDR3 has 13 amino acids. CDR3 in amino acids: CASSWDRNTKAFF. In nucleotides, the CDR3 is TGCGCCAGCAGCTGGGACAGGAACACTAAAGCTTTCTTT.

V usage is TRBV4-3 and J usage is TRBJ2-1; D is undetermined. The CDR3 runs 13 residues. Between the trimmed V and J ends, which lost 4 bases and 5 bases, there was a span of 9 bases. Germline CDR1 and CDR2: LGHNA and YSLEER. The chain's CDR3 is CASSLVRHNEQFF. CDR3 DNA sequence: TGCGCCAGCAGCCTCGTGCGCCACAATGAGCAGTTCTTC.

The chain is built from TRBV20-1 and TRBJ2-1; no definite D call. V was pared by 0 bases and J by 6 bases, with 9 bases between. The CDR3 has 13 amino acids. Germline CDR1 is DFQATT and CDR2 is SNEGSKA (reference sequence). The CDR3: CSARDLLFNEQFF. For the CDR3, the DNA is TGCAGTGCTAGAGACTTACTTTTCAATGAGCAGTTCTTC.

There are a few counts of this clonotype. The CDR3 here is CASSGQDLQPQHF. The CDR3 region has the DNA TGTGCCAGCAGTGGACAGGATCTACAGCCCCAGCATTTT. V gene TRBV12-3 or TRBV12-4 combines with J gene TRBJ1-5; TRBD1 agrees at 7 bases. V was clipped by 5 bases and J by 7 bases; unmatched bases: 5. This CDR3 is built from 13 residues.

This clonotype appeared many times. The chain joins TRBV7-8 to TRBJ2-5; D is uncertain. V gave up 11 bases and J gave up 0 bases, with 13 bases separating them. The germline V gene has CDR1 SGHVS and CDR2 FQNEAQ. This CDR3 has 13 amino acids. The CDR3, as DNA: TGTGCCTCTCAAGCCCAGTACCAAGAGACCCAGTACTTC. It yields the protein CASQAQYQETQYF.

The chain joins TRBV20-1 to TRBJ2-7; 8 bases map to TRBD2. The CDR3 runs 12 residues. With V trimmed by 6 bases and J by 5 bases, 6 bases remained unmatched. CDR1 and CDR2 (germline): DFQATT, SNEGSKA (reference sequence). The CDR3 sequence: CSAIGLADEQYF. The CDR3 DNA reads as TGCAGTGCGATTGGACTAGCCGACGAGCAGTACTTC.